One and the same sample provided the 20 T cell receptor beta chains below, sequenced in a study of CD8+ T cells in alopecia areata (dated by TCRdb to the late 2010s). Taken with the paper, the label for treatment or condition translates to: oral pan-JAK inhibitor, 5-10 mg twice daily. To prepare the library, the immunoSEQ multiplex PCR assay was applied. For TCR sequencing, RNA was extracted from every sample and reverse transcribed into cDNA to serve as template. TCRdb re-hosts the immuneACCESS table, in-frame sequences only. Its copies lack some clones; in the studies checked, an unresolved V gene accounts for under half of them, and the cause for the rest is not known. This sample gives about 210,000 clones in total; around 43% of them show up just once. The ten largest account for roughly 2.6% of the sample. The sequenced sample was CD4+ T cells sorted from blood, obtained at approximately week 36, from a patient treated with tofacitinib. The receptors were gathered from a human donor with alopecia areata.

The chain carries TRBV7-8 and TRBJ2-5, with D possibly TRBD2 on 6 matching bases. V lost 6 bases, J lost 5 bases, and 13 bases lay in between. This CDR3 spans 13 amino acids. The germline CDR1 and CDR2 sequences are SGHVS and FQNEAQ. The CDR3 DNA reads as TGTGCCAGCAGTTTGACCCGGGGGGAGACCCAGTACTTC. It is translated as CASSLTRGETQYF.

The CDR3 DNA follows: TGCAGCGTTGCGGGTCGTATCACAGATACGCAGTATTTT. This encodes CSVAGRITDTQYF. The rearrangement joins TRBV29-1 to TRBJ2-3; D uncertain. Trimming took 4 bases from V and 2 from J, leaving 10 bases between them. The CDR3 length is 13 residues. Germline CDR1 reads SQVTM; CDR2 reads ANQGSEA.

This clone was counted only a few times. This chain connects TRBV29-1 to TRBJ2-7; 11 bases map to TRBD1. CDR3 length: 16 amino acids. V lost 0 bases to trimming and J lost 0 bases; unmatched junction nucleotides: 4. Looked up from germline, CDR1 is SQVTM and CDR2 is ANQGSEA. For the CDR3, the DNA is TGCAGCGTTGAAGATAGCGGGACAGGGGGCTCCTACGAGCAGTACTTC. As protein: CSVEDSGTGGSYEQYF.

The chain couples TRBV11-2 to TRBJ2-7; no clear D gene. The CDR3 extends over 14 amino acids. V gave up 1 base and J gave up 4 bases, with 11 bases separating them. In germline, CDR1 is SGHAT, CDR2 FQNNGV. The DNA for the CDR3 is TGTGCCAGCAGCTTAGCTCTCCAGTTTTACGAGCAGTACTTC. It yields the protein CASSLALQFYEQYF.

The CDR3 region has the DNA TGTGCCAGCAGCCTAGCGGGGGAGTTTTCCTACAATGAGCAGTTCTTC. Its protein product is CASSLAGEFSYNEQFF. The chain recombines TRBV27 with TRBJ2-1, with 10 bases lining up with TRBD2. This CDR3 spans 16 amino acids. The V gene end was trimmed by 6 bases and the J gene end by 1 base; junction bases not matched to a gene: 6. CDR1 and CDR2 (germline): MNHEY, SMNVEV (reference sequence).

The gene calls are TRBV29-1 and TRBJ2-1; 14 nucleotides align to TRBD2. The trim removed 7 bases at V and 7 bases at J, leaving 12 bases unmatched. The CDR3 sequence is 16 residues long. Per germline, CDR1 SQVTM and CDR2 ANQGSEA. The CDR3 loop is CSAPTSGRAGGNEQFF. The CDR3 nucleotides are TGCAGCGCTCCGACTAGCGGGAGGGCCGGGGGAAATGAGCAGTTCTTC.

The CDR3 nucleotides are TGCGCCAGCAGCCTTGCATCGGTTTACGCCGGGGAGCTGTTTTTT. This translates into CASSLASVYAGELFF. The gene calls are TRBV5-1 and TRBJ2-2; D call uncertain. V lost 4 bases, J lost 6 bases, and 16 bases lay in between. The CDR3 length is 15 residues. CDR1 and CDR2 (germline): SGHRS, YFSETQ.

V usage is TRBV6-1 and J usage is TRBJ2-2; D possibly corresponds to TRBD1 (6 bases). From germline, CDR1 is MNHNS and CDR2 SASEGT. V lost 3 bases and J 9 bases, leaving 11 bases between the germline ends. The CDR3 consists of 13 residues. The CDR3 sequence: CASSEGAGRELFF. The DNA of the CDR3 is TGTGCCAGCAGTGAGGGGGCCGGCCGGGAGCTGTTTTTT.

This clone was recorded a few times. This sequence joins TRBV28 and TRBJ2-7; D might be TRBD2 (5 bases). Germline CDR1 is MDHEN and CDR2 is SYDVKM. The CDR3 runs 15 residues. Trimming left V 1 base short and J 5 bases short, with 15 bases between. CDR3 sequence (DNA): TGTGCCAGCAGTTTATCGCCAGCGAGGGTGCACGAGCAGTACTTC. Its translation is CASSLSPARVHEQYF.

This clone was seen a few times. This chain's CDR3 is CASSPNYEQYF. The DNA for the CDR3 is TGTGCCAGCAGCCCTAACTACGAGCAGTACTTC. The genes are TRBV6-5 and TRBJ2-7; D unclear. This CDR3 contains 11 residues. Germline CDR1 reads MNHEY; CDR2 reads SVGAGI. Deletions cut 6 bases from V and 3 bases from J, with 6 bases between.

This clone was counted a few times. The chain has TRBV14 and TRBJ1-5, with 8 bases that match TRBD1. The CDR3 has 15 residues. Germline CDR1 is SGHDN and CDR2 is FVKESK. J gave up 2 bases and V 1 base, and 1 base lay outside the gene matches. CDR3 sequence: CASSQAGQGNQPQHF. The DNA for the CDR3 is TGTGCCAGCAGCCAAGCGGGACAGGGCAATCAGCCCCAGCATTTT.

The chain has TRBV6-1 and TRBJ2-1; the D call may be TRBD1 or TRBD2 (6 bases each). From germline, CDR1 is MNHNS and CDR2 SASEGT. V gave up 7 bases and J gave up 3 bases, with 16 bases separating them. CDR3 length: 15 amino acids. CDR3 protein: CASNPPKGGYNEQFF. The CDR3 DNA reads as TGTGCCAGCAATCCCCCCAAGGGGGGCTACAATGAGCAGTTCTTC.

The J gene is TRBJ1-1, the V gene TRBV29-1; D remains unclear. The CDR3 has 12 amino acids. CDR1 and CDR2 (germline): SQVTM, ANQGSEA. Trimming left V 6 bases short and J 7 bases short, with 15 bases between. The CDR3, as DNA: TGCAGCGTCAAGGATAATTCGTTTGAAGCTTTCTTT. Its translation is CSVKDNSFEAFF.

This clone was observed a handful of times. The chain recombines TRBV5-1 with TRBJ2-3; 7 bases are a match to TRBD2. J gave up 6 bases and V 2 bases, and 9 bases lay outside the gene matches. The CDR3 runs 15 residues. Germline CDR1 and CDR2: SGHRS and YFSETQ. The CDR3 loop reads CASSFGGSLVDTQYF. The DNA for the CDR3 is TGCGCCAGCAGCTTCGGGGGGAGTCTTGTGGATACGCAGTATTTT.

The chain uses TRBV28 and TRBJ2-7, with 8 nucleotides matching TRBD2. This CDR3 has 17 residues. The V gene end was trimmed by 3 bases and the J gene end by 9 bases; junction bases not matched to a gene: 19. Looked up from germline, CDR1 is MDHEN and CDR2 is SYDVKM. Here the CDR3 reads CASSFAPTSGSPRWQYF. Written as DNA, the CDR3 is TGTGCCAGCAGTTTCGCCCCCACTAGCGGATCCCCGCGGTGGCAGTACTTC.

The V call is TRBV5-1, the J call TRBJ2-3; D call uncertain. CDR1 is SGHRS and CDR2 is YFSETQ in the germline V gene. Trimming left V 2 bases short and J 6 bases short, with 7 bases between. The CDR3 consists of 12 residues. DNA for the CDR3: TGCGCCAGCAGCTTTAATCGGGATACGCAGTATTTT. Amino acids: CASSFNRDTQYF.

This clone showed up just a few times. V and J are TRBV7-8 and TRBJ2-3, with 10 nucleotides matching TRBD1. Trimming took 5 bases from V and 5 from J; bases not matched to a gene: 10. Germline-derived CDR1 and CDR2 are SGHVS and FQNEAQ. The CDR3 is 16 amino acids. The CDR3 region is CASSHTPTGGEDTQYF. The CDR3 region has the DNA TGTGCCAGCAGCCATACCCCGACAGGGGGCGAAGATACGCAGTATTTT.

This rearrangement joins TRBV2 to TRBJ2-7; TRBD1 matches at 7 bases. This CDR3 spans 16 amino acids. Germline V gene data show CDR1 as SNHLY and CDR2 as FYNNEI. J lost 2 bases, V lost 3 bases, and 10 bases had no gene match. In DNA form, the CDR3 reads TGTGCCAGCAGTGAGTGGGGGACAGCGAAAACCTACGAGCAGTACTTC. It codes for CASSEWGTAKTYEQYF. Full variable domain (remainder filled in from reference TRBV2 and TRBJ2-7): EPEVTQTPSHQVTQMGQEVILRCVPISNHLYFYWYRQILGQKVEFLVSFYNNEISEKSEIFDDQFSVERPDGSNFTLKIRSTKLEDSAMYFCASSEWGTAKTYEQYFGPGTRLTVT.

The chain joins TRBV6-4 to TRBJ1-1; D call uncertain. Trimming took off 7 bases at V and 0 bases at J, with 6 bases between the two ends. The germline V gene has CDR1 MRHNA and CDR2 SNTAGT. CDR3 length: 12 residues. Here the CDR3 reads CASKRLNTEAFF. The CDR3 DNA sequence: TGTGCCAGCAAACGGCTGAACACTGAAGCTTTCTTT.

This rearrangement joins TRBV4-2 to TRBJ2-5, with TRBD2 matching over 10 bases. Germline V gives CDR1 LGHNA, CDR2 YNFKEQ. This CDR3 has 16 amino acids. Germline trimming cut 1 base from V and 1 base from J; bases unmatched to any gene: 3. CDR3 in amino acids: CASSQVLAGSQETQYF. CDR3 in DNA: TGTGCCAGCAGCCAAGTACTAGCGGGATCCCAAGAGACCCAGTACTTC.